This record covers a single T cell receptor beta chain. These data originate in a study of blood T cell repertoires in COVID-19. Study context: The study drew acute and convalescent COVID-19 samples from the United States, Italy and Spain.

Authors' methods: Reference gene primer amplification gave estimated nucleated cell counts. Clones were read by immunoSEQ multiplex PCR, and TCRdb kept only the in-frame ones, dropping some. V and J calls and clone size are copied from that table; D and trimming were computed from the DNA. The sample shows 150,000 or so clones, around 85% of them seen only once. Participants were aged about 18 to 100 years from approximately 23 US areas. Material: PBMCs or T cells enriched from blood (not recorded which). This TCR derives from a man in his fifties or sixties who had recovered from COVID-19.

CDR3 nucleotide sequence: TGTGCCAGCAGCCTACAGGGTCCAAACACCATATATTTT. It yields the protein CASSLQGPNTIYF. The chain is built from TRBV3-1 (or the pseudogene TRBV3-2) and TRBJ1-3; the D gene is possibly TRBD1 (6 bases). This CDR3 contains 13 residues. The germline V and J ends were trimmed by 4 bases and 6 bases, with 10 bases remaining between them. Germline loops: CDR1 LGHDT, CDR2 YNNKEL (reference sequence).